This entry lists 17 T cell receptor beta chains sequenced from one sample in a study of radiotherapy plus CTLA-4 blockade in lung cancer. Only in-frame clones appear in the TCRdb table, and some are missing; sequencing was by immunoSEQ multiplex PCR. The table includes around 37,000 clones, roughly two thirds detected once. The input for sequencing was peripheral blood, taken from a patient treated with radiotherapy plus ipilimumab. These TCRs come from a human donor with non-small cell lung cancer who had stable disease on radiotherapy plus ipilimumab.

The chain uses TRBV18 and TRBJ2-7, with D possibly being TRBD1 (5 bases). V was shortened by 6 bases and J by 0 bases, with 15 bases between the two germline ends. Germline V gene data show CDR1 as KGHSH and CDR2 as LQKENI. CDR3 size: 15 residues. The CDR3 reads CASSKTRDSSYEQYF. DNA for the CDR3: TGTGCCAGCTCCAAAACACGCGACAGCTCCTACGAGCAGTACTTC.

In its sample, this clone was seen once. DNA for the CDR3: TGTGCCAGCAGCTTAAATAGCGGGGCCACCTACGAGCAGTACTTC. Translating it yields CASSLNSGATYEQYF. The V and J genes are TRBV7-6 and TRBJ2-7; 8 positions match TRBD2. The junction had 5 bases not matched to a gene; V was cut back by 2 bases and J by 2 bases. Germline CDR1 is SGHVS and CDR2 is FNYEAQ. The length of the CDR3 is 15 residues. The whole variable domain, remainder taken from reference TRBV7-6 and TRBJ2-7, is GAGVSQSPRYKVTKRGQDVALRCDPISGHVSLYWYRQALGQGPEFLTYFNYEAQQDKSGLPNDRFSAERPEGSISTLTIQRTEQRDSAMYRCASSLNSGATYEQYFGPGTRLTVT.

This clone was recorded once. The rearrangement uses TRBV6-5 and TRBJ1-1; 7 nucleotides align to TRBD1. Per the germline V gene, CDR1 is MNHEY and CDR2 is SVGAGI. The V segment lost 4 bases and the J segment 2 bases; nucleotides outside the gene matches: 4. The CDR3 consists of 14 residues. The CDR3 DNA is TGTGCCAGCAGTTTACAGGGGTTTAACACTGAAGCTTTCTTT. It is translated as CASSLQGFNTEAFF.

The rearrangement links TRBV19 to TRBJ1-5, with unresolved D. V was cut by 9 bases and J by 5 bases, with 14 bases left in between. The CDR3 is made up of 13 amino acids. CDR1 and CDR2 (germline): LNHDA, SQIVND (reference sequence). CDR3 bases: TGTGCCAGGTTTTTCGGTTCGGATCAGCCCCAGCATTTT. Its translation: CARFFGSDQPQHF.

This chain links TRBV11-3 with TRBJ2-5; weak D call: TRBD2 (7 bases). The CDR3 covers 15 residues. CDR1 and CDR2 (germline): SGHNT, YENEEA. V was clipped by 7 bases and J by 5 bases, with 20 bases between them. CDR3 in DNA: TGTGCCAGCACCCAAGGACAGCGGGGAGGTGAGACCCAGTACTTC. Encoded protein: CASTQGQRGGETQYF.

This clone is labeled as medium-sized. V usage is TRBV6-4 and J usage is TRBJ1-1; 11 bases are shared with TRBD1. The CDR3 spans 15 residues. CDR1 is MRHNA and CDR2 is SNTAGT in the germline V gene. The J segment lost 6 bases and the V segment lost 0 bases, leaving 3 bases of the junction unmatched. The CDR3 sequence: CASSDSGTGGSEAFF. CDR3 in DNA: TGTGCCAGCAGTGACTCGGGGACAGGGGGGTCTGAAGCTTTCTTT.

The rearrangement uses TRBV13 and TRBJ2-4, with a possible D match to TRBD1 (7 bases). V was trimmed by 3 bases and J by 6 bases, leaving 12 bases between them. CDR1 and CDR2 from the germline V gene are PRHDT and FYEKMQ (reference sequence). The CDR3 runs to 14 residues. Here the CDR3 reads CASSLEGAGNIQYF. The CDR3 DNA is TGTGCCAGCAGCTTGGAGGGGGCTGGAAACATTCAGTACTTC.

The chain links TRBV18 to TRBJ1-2; TRBD1 agrees at 10 bases. The CDR3 sequence is 14 residues long. Germline V CDR1 and CDR2: KGHSH, LQKENI. V was clipped by 6 bases and J by 6 bases; unmatched bases: 7. As DNA, the CDR3 is TGTGCCAGCTCTCAGACAGGGGGCGGAGATGGCTACACCTTC. As protein: CASSQTGGGDGYTF. Full variable domain (outside the CDR3, taken from reference TRBV18 and TRBJ1-2): NAGVMQNPRHLVRRRGQEARLRCSPMKGHSHVYWYRQLPEEGLKFMVYLQKENIIDESGMPKERFSAEFPKEGPSILRIQQVVRGDSAAYFCASSQTGGGDGYTFGSGTRLTVV.

This clone has only one observation. The gene calls are TRBV19 and TRBJ1-5; 8 positions match TRBD1. The CDR3 has 15 residues. Germline CDR1 reads LNHDA; CDR2 reads SQIVND (reference sequence). The junction had 10 bases not matched to a gene; V was cut back by 3 bases and J by 9 bases. CDR3 sequence reads: CASSMEGQGRGPQHF. CDR3 coding DNA: TGTGCCAGTAGTATGGAAGGACAGGGTCGGGGGCCCCAGCATTTT.

The chain combines TRBV4-3 with TRBJ1-4; tentatively, D is TRBD1 (5 bases). The CDR3 is made up of 15 amino acids. Trimming removed 0 bases at V and 5 bases at J, with 10 bases between. CDR1 LGHNA and CDR2 YSLEER come from the germline V gene. Written as DNA, the CDR3 is TGCGCCAGCAGCCAAGACGGGTCAGGGAATGAAAAACTGTTTTTT. Translated: CASSQDGSGNEKLFF.

This chain connects TRBV5-1 to TRBJ1-3; D remains ambiguous. The germline gives CDR1 SGHRS, CDR2 YFSETQ. The CDR3 runs 15 residues. V was clipped by 0 bases and J by 4 bases, with 11 bases between them. CDR3: CASSLGSGGGNTIYF. CDR3 sequence (DNA): TGCGCCAGCAGCTTGGGTTCCGGCGGGGGAAACACCATATATTTT.

V is TRBV5-1 and J is TRBJ2-1, with 10 bases aligning to TRBD2. Germline V lookup: CDR1 SGHRS, CDR2 YFSETQ. There are 16 residues in the CDR3. J gave up 0 bases and V 5 bases, and 5 bases lay outside the gene matches. The CDR3 protein is CASSPSGGYSYNEQFF. As DNA, the CDR3 is TGCGCCAGCAGTCCTAGCGGGGGTTACTCCTACAATGAGCAGTTCTTC. Complete variable domain (other parts from reference TRBV5-1 and TRBJ2-1): KAGVTQTPRYLIKTRGQQVTLSCSPISGHRSVSWYQQTPGQGLQFLFEYFSETQRNKGNFPGRFSGRQFSNSRSEMNVSTLELGDSALYLCASSPSGGYSYNEQFFGPGTRLTVL.

This chain connects TRBV19 to TRBJ2-1; TRBD2 aligns across 9 bases. The CDR3 consists of 15 residues. CDR1 is LNHDA and CDR2 is SQIVND in the germline V gene (reference sequence). V shed 5 bases and J 10 bases; nucleotides not matched to a gene: 12. The CDR3 loop is CASSAGERGAGEQFF. CDR3 nucleotides: TGTGCCAGTAGTGCCGGCGAGCGGGGGGCAGGGGAGCAGTTCTTC.

This chain uses TRBV30 with TRBJ1-1, with D unclear. Germline loops: CDR1 GTSNPN, CDR2 SVGIG (reference sequence). Trimming removed 3 bases from V and 5 bases from J, with 7 bases in between. The CDR3 totals 11 residues. CDR3 amino acids: CAWSLRTEAFF. CDR3 sequence (DNA): TGTGCCTGGAGCCTACGGACTGAAGCTTTCTTT.

V gene TRBV5-1 combines with J gene TRBJ1-2; TRBD1 aligns across 10 bases. Germline CDR1 and CDR2: SGHRS and YFSETQ. CDR3 length: 15 amino acids. V trimming: 4 bases; J trimming: 4 bases; junction bases outside the gene matches: 7. CDR3 region: CASSRIGDRGYGYTF. CDR3 bases: TGCGCCAGCAGCCGAATCGGGGACAGGGGCTATGGCTACACCTTC.

This clone was seen a few times. The rearrangement uses TRBV6-4 and TRBJ1-2; D remains unclear. Germline assignment: CDR1 MRHNA and CDR2 SNTAGT. The V gene lost 4 bases and the J gene lost 4 bases, with 10 bases spanning the gap. The CDR3 sequence is 13 residues long. The CDR3 reads CASSVSVSYGYTF. The CDR3 DNA reads TGTGCCAGCAGTGTTTCGGTTTCCTATGGCTACACCTTC.

The gene calls are TRBV6-1 and TRBJ1-2; tentatively, D is TRBD1 (6 bases). The CDR3 runs to 15 residues. Germline V gene lookup returns CDR1 MNHNS and CDR2 SASEGT. V lost 0 bases to trimming and J lost 4 bases, with 12 bases between them. CDR3: CASSEARRGGYGYTF. The CDR3 DNA is TGTGCCAGCAGTGAAGCGAGGAGAGGGGGCTATGGCTACACCTTC.